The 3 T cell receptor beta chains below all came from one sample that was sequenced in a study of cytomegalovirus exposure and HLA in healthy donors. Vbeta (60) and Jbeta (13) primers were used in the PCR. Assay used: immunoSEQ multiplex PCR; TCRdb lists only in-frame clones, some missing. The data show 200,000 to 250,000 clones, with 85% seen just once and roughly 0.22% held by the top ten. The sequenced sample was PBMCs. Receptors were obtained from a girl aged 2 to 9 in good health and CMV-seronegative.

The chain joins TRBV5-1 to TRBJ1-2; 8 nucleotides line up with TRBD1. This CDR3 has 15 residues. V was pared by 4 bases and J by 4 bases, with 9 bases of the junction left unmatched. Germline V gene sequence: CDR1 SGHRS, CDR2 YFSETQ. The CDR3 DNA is TGCGCCAGCAGCCCGACGACAGGGGAAGGCTATGGCTACACCTTC. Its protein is CASSPTTGEGYGYTF.

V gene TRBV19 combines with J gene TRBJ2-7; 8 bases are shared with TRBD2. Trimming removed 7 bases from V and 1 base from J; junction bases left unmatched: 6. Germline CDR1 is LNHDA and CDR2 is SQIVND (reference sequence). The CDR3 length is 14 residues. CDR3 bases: TGTGCCAGTAAAGGAACTAGCGGTTCCTACGAGCAGTACTTC. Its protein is CASKGTSGSYEQYF.

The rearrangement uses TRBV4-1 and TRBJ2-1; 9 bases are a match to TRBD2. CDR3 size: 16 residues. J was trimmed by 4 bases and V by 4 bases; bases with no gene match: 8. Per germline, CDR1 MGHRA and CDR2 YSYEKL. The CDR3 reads CASSLLESGGYNEQFF. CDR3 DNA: TGCGCCAGCAGCCTTCTGGAGAGCGGGGGGTACAATGAGCAGTTCTTC.